This T cell receptor beta chain was recorded in a study of blood T cell repertoires in COVID-19. Study as a whole: Some COVID-19 samples were acute and others convalescent; all came from the United States, Italy and Spain. PBMCs, B-cell-depleted T cells, or T cells were the source of the cDNA or gDNA that made up the material.

Per the original data handling: Researchers report that nucleated cell counts were estimated from reference gene primer amplification. Repertoires were generated with immunoSEQ multiplex PCR, while TCRdb's copy carries only in-frame clones and drops some. V, J and clone size were drawn from that table, and D and trimming were deduced from the DNA. The sample consists of some 250,000 clones, roughly 90% of them appearing once. The Seattle patients joined while their infection was active and were tracked longitudinally afterward. This CDR3 spans 10 amino acids. V lost 11 bases to trimming and J lost 9 bases, with 12 bases between them. Per the germline V gene, CDR1 is SGHVS and CDR2 is FQNEAQ.

Sequences were obtained from peripheral blood. The chain is built from TRBV7-8 and TRBJ2-3; possibly TRBD2 for D (6 bases). This TCR came from a woman aged 25 to 39 with COVID-19, enrolled during active disease. This chain's CDR3 is CAGGWPTQYF. The CDR3 bases are TGTGCCGGGGGGTGGCCCACGCAGTATTTT.